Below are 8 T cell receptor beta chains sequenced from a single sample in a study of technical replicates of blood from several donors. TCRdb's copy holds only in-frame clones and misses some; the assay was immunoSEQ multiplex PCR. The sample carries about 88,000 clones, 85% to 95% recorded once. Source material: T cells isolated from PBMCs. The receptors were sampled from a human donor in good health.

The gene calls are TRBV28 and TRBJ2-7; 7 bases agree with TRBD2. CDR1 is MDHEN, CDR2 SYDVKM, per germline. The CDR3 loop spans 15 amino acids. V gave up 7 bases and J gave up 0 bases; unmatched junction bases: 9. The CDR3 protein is CASIGASGSSYEQYF. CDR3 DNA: TGTGCCAGCATAGGTGCTAGCGGTAGCTCCTACGAGCAGTACTTC. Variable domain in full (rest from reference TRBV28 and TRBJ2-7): DVKVTQSSRYLVKRTGEKVFLECVQDMDHENMFWYRQDPGLGLRLIYFSYDVKMKEKGDIPEGYSVSREKKERFSLILESASTNQTSMYLCASIGASGSSYEQYFGPGTRLTVT.

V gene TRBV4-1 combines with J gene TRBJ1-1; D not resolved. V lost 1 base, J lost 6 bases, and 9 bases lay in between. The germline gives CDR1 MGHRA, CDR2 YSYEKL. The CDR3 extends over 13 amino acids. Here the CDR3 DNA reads TGCGCCAGCAGCCAAGTTCTATTCGCTGAAGCTTTCTTT. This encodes CASSQVLFAEAFF.

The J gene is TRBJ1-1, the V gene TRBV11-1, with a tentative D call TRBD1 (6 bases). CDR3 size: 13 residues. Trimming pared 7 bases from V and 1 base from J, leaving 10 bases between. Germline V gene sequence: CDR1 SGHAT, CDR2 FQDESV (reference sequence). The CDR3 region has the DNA TGTGCCAGCACCGAGACAGGGAACACTGAAGCTTTCTTT. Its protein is CASTETGNTEAFF.

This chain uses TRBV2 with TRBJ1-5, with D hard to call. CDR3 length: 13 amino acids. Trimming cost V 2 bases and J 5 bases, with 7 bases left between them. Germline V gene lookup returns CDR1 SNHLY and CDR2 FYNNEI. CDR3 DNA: TGTGCCAGCAGTGAAATGCAGGATCAGCCCCAGCATTTT. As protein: CASSEMQDQPQHF.

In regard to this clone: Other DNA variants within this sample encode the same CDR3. The DNA of the CDR3 is TGCGCCAGCAGCTTACAGGGATCGAACACTGAAGCTTTCTTT. It is translated as CASSLQGSNTEAFF. The chain uses TRBV5-1 and TRBJ1-1; D possibly corresponds to TRBD1 (6 bases). CDR3 length: 14 amino acids. Germline V gene sequence: CDR1 SGHRS, CDR2 YFSETQ. V was clipped by 2 bases and J by 1 base, with 9 bases between them.

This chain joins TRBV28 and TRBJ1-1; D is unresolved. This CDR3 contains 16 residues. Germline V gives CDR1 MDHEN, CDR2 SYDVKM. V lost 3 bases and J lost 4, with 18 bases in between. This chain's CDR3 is CASSFGDTLGSTEAFF. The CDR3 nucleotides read TGTGCCAGCAGTTTCGGAGACACCCTTGGGAGCACTGAAGCTTTCTTT.

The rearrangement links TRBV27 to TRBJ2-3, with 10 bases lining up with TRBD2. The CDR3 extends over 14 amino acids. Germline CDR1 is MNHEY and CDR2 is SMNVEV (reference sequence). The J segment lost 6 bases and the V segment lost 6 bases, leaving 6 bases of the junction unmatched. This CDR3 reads CASRKRGGVDTQYF. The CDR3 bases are TGTGCCAGCAGGAAGCGGGGGGGCGTGGATACGCAGTATTTT.

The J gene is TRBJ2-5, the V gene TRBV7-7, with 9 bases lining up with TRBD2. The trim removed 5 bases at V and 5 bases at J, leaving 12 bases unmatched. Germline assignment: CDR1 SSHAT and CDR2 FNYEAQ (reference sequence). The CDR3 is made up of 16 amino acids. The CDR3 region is CASSPIAGALVETQYF. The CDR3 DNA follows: TGTGCCAGCAGCCCGATAGCGGGAGCTTTGGTGGAGACCCAGTACTTC.